The present T cell receptor beta chain was sequenced within a study of tissue T cells after allogeneic stem cell transplantation. Regarding the study as a whole: Blood and spleen captured only part of the tissue TCR repertoire.

Germline V CDR1 and CDR2: MNHNS, SASEGT. The CDR3 has 14 amino acids. Deletions cut 2 bases from V and 9 bases from J, with 14 bases between. Comparators without hematopoietic cell transplant had other cancers, at least five gastrointestinal samples, and no known gastrointestinal disease. Worth noting for this clone: Antigen: not known.

Only in-frame clones appear in the TCRdb table, and some are missing; sequencing was by immunoSEQ multiplex PCR. The table has a few thousand clones, roughly 63% seen once. V and J are TRBV6-1 and TRBJ1-5; no definite D call. The receptor was derived from a female donor over 55 with lung cancer. The sample here was tissue from the esophagus, taken at autopsy. The CDR3 nucleotides read TGTGCCAGCAGTGAATGGGGAGGGTTAGGGCCCCAGCATTTT. Residues: CASSEWGGLGPQHF.